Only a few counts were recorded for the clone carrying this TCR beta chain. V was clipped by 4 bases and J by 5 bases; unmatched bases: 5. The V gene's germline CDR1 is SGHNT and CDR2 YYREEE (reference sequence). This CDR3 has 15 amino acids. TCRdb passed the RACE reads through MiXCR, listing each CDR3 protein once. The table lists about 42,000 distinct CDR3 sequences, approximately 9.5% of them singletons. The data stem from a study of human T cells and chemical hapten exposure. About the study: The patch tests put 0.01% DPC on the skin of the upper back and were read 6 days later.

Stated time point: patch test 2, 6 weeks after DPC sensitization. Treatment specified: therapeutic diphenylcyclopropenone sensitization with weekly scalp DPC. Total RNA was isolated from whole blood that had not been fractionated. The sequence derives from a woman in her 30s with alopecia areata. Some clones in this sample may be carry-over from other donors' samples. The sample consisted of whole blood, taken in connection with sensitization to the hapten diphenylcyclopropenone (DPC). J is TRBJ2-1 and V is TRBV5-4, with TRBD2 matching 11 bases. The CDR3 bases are TGTGCCAGCAGCCCGGGACTAGCGGAAAACAATGAGCAGTTCTTC. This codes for CASSPGLAENNEQFF. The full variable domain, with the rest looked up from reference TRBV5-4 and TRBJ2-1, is ETGVTQSPTHLIKTRGQQVTLRCSSQSGHNTVSWYQQALGQGPQFIFQYYREEENGRGNFPPRFSGLQFPNYSSELNVNALELDDSALYLCASSPGLAENNEQFFGPGTRLTVL.